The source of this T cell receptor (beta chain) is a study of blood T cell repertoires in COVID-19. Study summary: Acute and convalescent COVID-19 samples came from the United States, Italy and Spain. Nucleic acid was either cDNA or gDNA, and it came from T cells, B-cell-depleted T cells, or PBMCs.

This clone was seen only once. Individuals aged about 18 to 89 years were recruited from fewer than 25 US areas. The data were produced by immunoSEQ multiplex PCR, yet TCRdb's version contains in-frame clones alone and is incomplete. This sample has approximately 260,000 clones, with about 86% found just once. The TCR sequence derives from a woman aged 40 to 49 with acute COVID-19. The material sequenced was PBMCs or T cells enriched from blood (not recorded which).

For the CDR3, the DNA is TGTGCCAGCAGTTCAGTCGTCACAGATACGCAGTATTTT. Translation: CASSSVVTDTQYF. The genes are TRBV27 and TRBJ2-3, with no clear D. The germline V gene has CDR1 MNHEY and CDR2 SMNVEV (reference sequence). Between the trimmed V and J ends, which lost 4 bases and 2 bases, there was a span of 7 bases. CDR3 size: 13 residues.